Presented here are 21 T cell receptor beta chains from one specimen sequenced in a study of cytomegalovirus exposure and HLA in healthy donors. The study ran its PCR with 60 Vbeta and 13 Jbeta primers. This table comes from immunoSEQ multiplex PCR, and its TCRdb copy is limited to in-frame clones, with some not included. The sample has more than 150,000 clones, about three quarters seen once. The sample was PBMCs. The receptor set was obtained from a woman aged 45-65 years in good health and CMV-seropositive.

V is TRBV7-2 and J is TRBJ2-2, with 9 bases fitting TRBD2. Germline V CDR1 and CDR2: SGHTA, FQGNSA. CDR3 length: 15 amino acids. J lost 5 bases, V lost 4 bases, and 5 bases had no gene match. The CDR3 sequence is CASSSRTSETGELFF. For the CDR3, the DNA is TGTGCCAGCAGCTCCCGGACTAGCGAGACCGGGGAGCTGTTTTTT.

This clone was seen more than once but under ten times. The chain joins TRBV18 to TRBJ1-2; tentatively, D is TRBD1 (5 bases). Germline CDR1 reads KGHSH; CDR2 reads LQKENI. The CDR3 sequence is 15 residues long. The V end was cut by 2 bases, the J end by 3 bases, with 13 bases between. The CDR3 nucleotides read TGTGCCAGCTCACCAGGAACGGGGGTGGACTATGGCTACACCTTC. This codes for CASSPGTGVDYGYTF.

CDR3 residues: CASSAGDGNTIYF. The CDR3 region has the DNA TGTGCCAGCAGCGCAGGGGATGGTAACACCATATATTTT. This chain links TRBV9 with TRBJ1-3, with a tentative D call TRBD1 (6 bases). V was cut by 3 bases and J by 7 bases, with 11 bases left in between. In germline, CDR1 is SGDLS, CDR2 YYNGEE. The CDR3 totals 13 residues.

V usage is TRBV10-1 and J usage is TRBJ1-1; D might be TRBD1 (5 bases). The CDR3 is 15 residues long. V was pared by 3 bases and J by 4 bases, with 15 bases between. Per the germline V gene, CDR1 is WNHNN and CDR2 is SYGVQD (reference sequence). For the CDR3, the DNA is TGCGCCAGCAGTGATTCAGGGTACAAGGTCACTGAAGCTTTCTTT. Encoded protein: CASSDSGYKVTEAFF.

The chain is built from TRBV9 and TRBJ2-7; 10 nucleotides match TRBD1. The V gene's germline CDR1 is SGDLS and CDR2 YYNGEE. The J segment lost 5 bases and the V segment lost 2 bases, leaving 4 bases of the junction unmatched. The CDR3 covers 14 residues. In DNA, the CDR3 is TGTGCCAGCAGCGTGCTGGGACAGGGGAACGAGCAGTACTTC. This gives the protein CASSVLGQGNEQYF.

The CDR3: CASSERPPQGNYGYTF. The CDR3 bases are TGTGCCAGCAGTGAAAGGCCCCCCCAGGGAAACTATGGCTACACCTTC. The chain joins TRBV6-1 to TRBJ1-2, with D perhaps TRBD1 (5 bases). V shed 2 bases and J shed 2 bases, with 15 bases lying between them. The CDR3 has 16 amino acids. CDR1 and CDR2 (germline): MNHNS, SASEGT.

V usage is TRBV11-1 and J usage is TRBJ1-2, with 8 bases aligning to TRBD1. CDR1 and CDR2 (germline): SGHAT, FQDESV (reference sequence). This CDR3 region has 13 residues. Trimming removed 5 bases from V and 3 bases from J; junction bases left unmatched: 2. Here the CDR3 DNA reads TGTGCCAGCAGCCCGACAGGGGACTATGGCTACACCTTC. Translated: CASSPTGDYGYTF. The whole variable domain, remainder taken from reference TRBV11-1 and TRBJ1-2, is EAEVAQSPRYKITEKSQAVAFWCDPISGHATLYWYRQILGQGPELLVQFQDESVVDDSQLPKDRFSAERLKGVDSTLKIQPAELGDSAMYLCASSPTGDYGYTFGSGTRLTVV.

The rearrangement uses TRBV6-1 and TRBJ2-5; TRBD2 might be the D (6 bases). This CDR3 contains 19 residues. Trimming removed 4 bases at V and 0 bases at J, with 24 bases between. Germline CDR1 MNHNS, CDR2 SASEGT. The CDR3 spells CASSALRDLGPSYQETQYF. CDR3 in DNA: TGTGCCAGCAGTGCCCTCCGGGACTTAGGGCCTTCGTACCAAGAGACCCAGTACTTC.

This clone turned up a few times. V gene TRBV2 combines with J gene TRBJ1-4; D is perhaps TRBD1 (6 bases). Deletions cut 7 bases from V and 8 bases from J, with 11 bases between. Germline loops: CDR1 SNHLY, CDR2 FYNNEI. The CDR3 is made up of 12 amino acids. The DNA of the CDR3 is TGTGCCAGCATTTCCACAGGGGAAAAACTGTTTTTT. It translates to CASISTGEKLFF.

The CDR3 DNA sequence: TGTGCCAGTAGCCCCGGCACAGGGAACTATGGCTACACCTTC. It translates to CASSPGTGNYGYTF. The rearrangement links TRBV19 to TRBJ1-2; D possibly corresponds to TRBD1 (6 bases). This CDR3 comprises 14 residues. Germline V gene data show CDR1 as LNHDA and CDR2 as SQIVND (reference sequence). Deletions cut 6 bases from V and 2 bases from J, with 13 bases between.

This clone was recorded a few times. The chain uses TRBV7-9 and TRBJ2-1; 10 bases are shared with TRBD2. Germline-derived CDR1 and CDR2 are SEHNR and FQNEAQ (reference sequence). With 6 bases clipped from V and 4 bases from J, the junction kept 6 bases outside the gene matches. This CDR3 has 15 amino acids. The CDR3 loop is CASSWTSGGYNEQFF. In nucleotides, the CDR3 is TGTGCCAGCAGTTGGACTAGCGGTGGGTACAATGAGCAGTTCTTC.

The chain employs TRBV19 and TRBJ1-4, with 10 bases matching TRBD1. The ends lost 6 bases at V and 0 bases at J; junction bases unmatched: 4. The length of the CDR3 is 16 residues. CDR1 and CDR2 (germline): LNHDA, SQIVND (reference sequence). DNA of the CDR3: TGTGCCAGTAGGAGGACAGGGGGTGCAACTAATGAAAAACTGTTTTTT. Translation gives CASRRTGGATNEKLFF.

The chain joins TRBV7-2 to TRBJ2-1, with 7 bases identical to TRBD2. The CDR3 consists of 14 residues. Germline CDR1 reads SGHTA; CDR2 reads FQGNSA. V lost 5 bases, J lost 5 bases, and 6 bases stayed unmatched. The CDR3 loop reads CASSPTLADNEQFF. DNA for the CDR3: TGTGCCAGCAGCCCAACTCTAGCGGACAATGAGCAGTTCTTC.

There are a few counts of this clone. The chain uses TRBV19 and TRBJ2-2, with a possible D match to TRBD1 (5 bases). Trimming removed 7 bases at V and 3 bases at J, with 6 bases between. CDR1 and CDR2 from the germline V gene are LNHDA and SQIVND (reference sequence). The CDR3 covers 12 residues. The CDR3 region has the DNA TGTGCCAGTAAAGGGGACACCGGGGAGCTGTTTTTT. Encoded protein: CASKGDTGELFF.

V and J are TRBV7-2 and TRBJ2-7, with 10 bases identical to TRBD2. Germline CDR1 SGHTA, CDR2 FQGNSA. The trim removed 1 base at V and 3 bases at J, leaving 3 bases unmatched. The CDR3 length is 15 residues. CDR3 in amino acids: CASSLEAGGFYEQYF. In DNA form, the CDR3 reads TGTGCCAGCAGCTTAGAAGCGGGGGGGTTCTACGAGCAGTACTTC.

This chain connects TRBV5-1 to TRBJ1-5, with D possibly matching TRBD1 (5 bases). The germline CDR1 and CDR2 sequences are SGHRS and YFSETQ. The V gene lost 5 bases and the J gene lost 3 bases, with 15 bases spanning the gap. The CDR3 has 15 residues. The CDR3 DNA sequence: TGCGCCAGCAGGTACCCAGGGCGGATCAATCAGCCCCAGCATTTT. As protein: CASRYPGRINQPQHF. The full variable domain, completed using reference TRBV5-1 and TRBJ1-5, is KAGVTQTPRYLIKTRGQQVTLSCSPISGHRSVSWYQQTPGQGLQFLFEYFSETQRNKGNFPGRFSGRQFSNSRSEMNVSTLELGDSALYLCASRYPGRINQPQHFGDGTRLSIL.

The chain employs TRBV5-6 and TRBJ1-1, with a tentative D call TRBD1 (6 bases). Germline lookup yields CDR1 SGHDT and CDR2 YYEEEE. The V gene lost 10 bases and the J gene lost 5 bases, with 33 bases spanning the gap. The length of the CDR3 is 18 residues. CDR3 residues: CASSGVQGSFLVSTEAFF. In nucleotides, the CDR3 is TGTGCCTCCTCCGGGGTACAGGGTAGTTTTTTAGTTTCGACTGAAGCTTTCTTT.

In this sample, this clone turned up a few times. This rearrangement joins TRBV2 to TRBJ1-1; D is possibly TRBD1 (6 bases). In germline, CDR1 is SNHLY, CDR2 FYNNEI. The CDR3 has 13 residues. Trimming pared 3 bases from V and 8 bases from J, leaving 13 bases between. CDR3: CASSELRQGEAFF. In nucleotides, the CDR3 is TGTGCCAGCAGTGAGTTGAGGCAGGGGGAAGCTTTCTTT.

The chain links TRBV4-1 to TRBJ1-1; 7 bases agree with TRBD1. The V gene end was trimmed by 0 bases and the J gene end by 8 bases; junction bases not matched to a gene: 15. Germline CDR1 reads MGHRA; CDR2 reads YSYEKL. CDR3 size: 17 residues. The CDR3 DNA reads as TGCGCCAGCAGCCAAGATCAAGTTGGCGTGGGACAGACCGAAGCTTTCTTT. Translation gives CASSQDQVGVGQTEAFF.

The V call is TRBV10-3, the J call TRBJ1-1; D may be TRBD1 (5 bases). This CDR3 is 14 amino acids long. Germline assignment: CDR1 ENHRY and CDR2 SYGVKD. Trimming took off 2 bases at V and 2 bases at J, with 9 bases between the two ends. The CDR3 DNA sequence: TGTGCCATCAGTGAGAACCAGGGCAACACTGAAGCTTTCTTT. Protein sequence: CAISENQGNTEAFF.

This clone was seen a handful of times. This sequence joins TRBV6-6 and TRBJ1-2, with 9 nucleotides matching TRBD1. The CDR3 covers 14 residues. After removal of 5 bases from V and 8 bases from J, the junction contained 9 bases not matched to a gene. CDR1 is MNHNY, CDR2 SVGAGI, per germline (reference sequence). CDR3 DNA sequence: TGTGCCAGCAGTCGACAGGGGGGTAGTCGGGGCTACACCTTC. This translates into CASSRQGGSRGYTF.